This T cell receptor beta chain derives from a study of CD8 T cells in ankylosing spondylitis. The CDR3 is 15 residues long. Deletions cut 3 bases from V and 2 bases from J, with 8 bases between. CDR1 is KGHSH and CDR2 is LQKENI in the germline V gene. Study-wide findings and caveats: For ankylosing spondylitis blood, a TCR beta motif of seven to nine highly homologous variants appeared characteristic. There were earlier reports of some motif variants in reactive arthritis synovial fluid and blood. CD8+ cells made up the disease-linked clones, which were relatively rare in peripheral blood.

With molecular barcodes, quantitative 5'-RACE was used to make the TCR beta libraries. Using its own MiXCR run on the 5' RACE reads, TCRdb lists one record per CDR3 protein. The sample contains under 850,000 distinct CDR3 sequences, around 19% of which appear only once. With regard to this clonotype: Its cognate antigen is unknown.

Sequenced input: blood, either unsorted or a sorted T cell fraction (not recorded which). The clonotype was recovered from a male donor with ankylosing spondylitis. The V and J genes are TRBV18 and TRBJ2-6; TRBD2 is a possible D gene (6 bases). The CDR3 DNA reads as TGTGCCAGCTCACCTGGCGGGGCTGGGGCCAACGTCCTGACTTTC. Its translation is CASSPGGAGANVLTF.